What follows are 26 T cell receptor beta chains derived from one specimen sequenced in a study of T cell repertoires in cytomegalovirus infection. Their cognate antigens are unknown. One entry per CDR3 protein, called by TCRdb with MiXCR from the reads. This sample yields approximately 310,000 distinct CDR3 sequences, of which just under 25% are seen a single time; about 14% belongs to the top ten. The sample was cultured PBMCs, taken from culture after CMV antigen stimulation. These TCRs come from a human donor in good health (CMV status not recorded). Some clones in this sample may be carry-over from other donors' samples.

This clonotype showed up just a few times. The chain has TRBV19 and TRBJ2-3; 12 bases are shared with TRBD2. This CDR3 spans 15 amino acids. V trimming: 5 bases; J trimming: 2 bases; junction bases outside the gene matches: 2. Germline CDR1 LNHDA, CDR2 SQIVND (reference sequence). The CDR3: CASSGLAGITDTQYF. CDR3 DNA sequence: TGTGCCAGTAGTGGACTAGCGGGGATCACAGATACGCAGTATTTT. Full variable domain (missing parts from reference TRBV19 and TRBJ2-3): DGGITQSPKYLFRKEGQNVTLSCEQNLNHDAMYWYRQDPGQGLRLIYYSQIVNDFQKGDIAEGYSVSREKKESFPLTVTSAQKNPTAFYLCASSGLAGITDTQYFGPGTRLTVL.

This rearrangement joins TRBV10-1 to TRBJ2-7; 9 bases are a match to TRBD1. Germline CDR1 WNHNN, CDR2 SYGVQD (reference sequence). With 4 bases clipped from V and 1 base from J, the junction kept 8 bases outside the gene matches. The CDR3 runs 16 residues. In DNA, the CDR3 is TGCGCCAGCAGTGGTAACAGGGGGCGCCTTTCCTACGAGCAGTACGTC. Its translation: CASSGNRGRLSYEQYV.

This clonotype was observed a few times. A read error may explain this, as a much larger clone is one base away. As DNA, the CDR3 is TGTGCCAGCAGTTACGCTGGGGCCAACGTCCTGACTTTC. Translation: CASSYAGANVLTF. This chain connects TRBV6-5 to TRBJ2-6; D is undetermined. Germline lookup yields CDR1 MNHEY and CDR2 SVGAGI. The CDR3 is 13 amino acids. V dropped 2 bases and J dropped 2 bases, with 1 base sitting between them.

The V and J genes are TRBV6-5 and TRBJ2-3; possibly TRBD2 for D (6 bases). The V and J ends lost 6 bases and 11 bases respectively, with 18 bases between them. Germline assignment: CDR1 MNHEY and CDR2 SVGAGI. The length of the CDR3 is 13 residues. The CDR3, as DNA: TGTGCCAGCAGCACCGCGGGACGGTCGAAGCAGTATTTT. As protein: CASSTAGRSKQYF.

This rearrangement joins TRBV7-4 to TRBJ1-1, with TRBD1 as a possible D gene (5 bases). V lost 9 bases to trimming and J lost 5 bases, with 19 bases between them. Per germline, CDR1 SGHVT and CDR2 SQSDAQ. This CDR3 is built from 14 residues. The CDR3 bases are TGTGCCAGTTTGCGGGGGAGCGGGGGGACTGAAGCTTTCTTT. It translates to CASLRGSGGTEAFF.

This clonotype was detected only a few times. V and J are TRBV19 and TRBJ1-5; tentatively, D is TRBD1 (5 bases). With 1 base removed from V and 1 base from J, the gap between germline ends came to 8 bases. The germline V gene encodes CDR1 LNHDA and CDR2 SQIVND (reference sequence). This CDR3 is built from 15 residues. The CDR3 nucleotides are TGTGCCAGTAGTATAGGCTGGGGGAGCAATCAGCCCCAGCATTTT. Its protein product is CASSIGWGSNQPQHF.

This clonotype has ten or more counts. The V gene is TRBV6-5, the J gene TRBJ2-3; D is undetermined. Germline V CDR1 and CDR2: MNHEY, SVGAGI. This CDR3 is built from 16 residues. Trimming removed 2 bases at V and 0 bases at J, with 12 bases between. This chain's CDR3 is CASSYQVAVSTDTQYF. CDR3 coding DNA: TGTGCCAGCAGTTACCAGGTGGCGGTTAGCACAGATACGCAGTATTTT.

The table lists this clonotype with many counts. This chain connects TRBV7-2 to TRBJ2-1; 10 positions match TRBD2. CDR1 SGHTA and CDR2 FQGNSA come from the germline V gene. This CDR3 comprises 14 residues. With 4 bases clipped from V and 7 bases from J, the junction kept 4 bases outside the gene matches. The CDR3 coding sequence is TGTGCCAGCAGCTCTAGCGGGAGTACGAATGAGCAGTTCTTC. Residues: CASSSSGSTNEQFF.

This clonotype was seen repeatedly, ten times or more. The rearrangement links TRBV7-9 to TRBJ2-1; 14 bases map to TRBD2. CDR1 and CDR2 (germline): SEHNR, FQNEAQ (reference sequence). This CDR3 has 15 amino acids. After removal of 6 bases from V and 5 bases from J, the junction contained 3 bases not matched to a gene. The CDR3 region is CASRPGLAGDNEQFF. The CDR3 nucleotides are TGTGCCAGCAGACCGGGACTAGCGGGAGACAATGAGCAGTTCTTC.

CDR3 sequence (DNA): TGTGCCAGCAGCTTAGAGAGTGCGGGAGTTAGCTCCTACAATGAGCAGTTCTTC. This codes for CASSLESAGVSSYNEQFF. The chain has TRBV11-3 and TRBJ2-1; 7 positions agree with TRBD2. The CDR3 contains 18 residues. Germline V gives CDR1 SGHNT, CDR2 YENEEA. V lost 0 bases, J lost 0 bases, and 8 bases stayed unmatched.

This chain connects TRBV27 to TRBJ2-1; D might be TRBD2 (5 bases). The V end lost 10 bases, the J end lost 8 bases, and 30 bases lay between the germline ends. The V gene's germline CDR1 is MNHEY and CDR2 SMNVEV (reference sequence). There are 17 residues in the CDR3. CDR3 amino acids: CATRAPTAWGAVDEQFF. In DNA, the CDR3 is TGTGCCACCCGGGCCCCGACCGCTTGGGGAGCAGTCGATGAGCAGTTCTTC.

At least ten counts were recorded for this clonotype. V and J are TRBV7-3 and TRBJ2-5; a possible D gene is TRBD2 (5 bases). V was pared by 5 bases and J by 4 bases, with 23 bases between. Germline V gives CDR1 SGHTA, CDR2 FQGTGA. The CDR3 runs to 17 residues. The CDR3 DNA sequence: TGTGCCAGCAGCCGGGCCGAAATGGCCGGGATTTCAGAGACCCAGTACTTC. Protein: CASSRAEMAGISETQYF.

This clonotype was counted at least ten times. CDR3 in amino acids: CASSLNVERGNTGELFF. The CDR3 DNA sequence: TGTGCCAGCAGCTTAAATGTCGAGAGGGGGAACACCGGGGAGCTGTTTTTT. The rearrangement joins TRBV7-2 to TRBJ2-2; either TRBD1 or TRBD2 may fit D (5 bases each). The germline V gene encodes CDR1 SGHTA and CDR2 FQGNSA. CDR3 length: 17 amino acids. The V gene lost 2 bases and the J gene lost 1 base, with 14 bases spanning the gap.

This clonotype was recorded at least ten times. V is TRBV6-2 or TRBV6-3 and J is TRBJ2-6; 9 bases are a match to TRBD1. Germline V gene sequence: CDR1 MNHEY, CDR2 SVGEGT. The trim removed 5 bases at V and 1 base at J, leaving 15 bases unmatched. CDR3 length equals 20 residues. The CDR3 sequence: CASSARYPGQGVSGANVLTF. DNA of the CDR3: TGTGCCAGCAGTGCGCGGTACCCGGGACAGGGCGTGTCTGGGGCCAACGTCCTGACTTTC.

This clonotype was seen ten or more times. The chain carries TRBV7-9 and TRBJ2-5; no definite D call. Germline V gives CDR1 SEHNR, CDR2 FQNEAQ (reference sequence). CDR3 length: 13 residues. V was cut by 5 bases and J by 5 bases, with 12 bases left in between. CDR3 coding DNA: TGTGCCAGCAGCCCTCGGCTAGACGAGACCCAGTACTTC. Translated: CASSPRLDETQYF.

The rearrangement joins TRBV6-5 to TRBJ1-2; D call uncertain. The CDR3 runs to 13 residues. Per the germline V gene, CDR1 is MNHEY and CDR2 is SVGAGI. V was shortened by 4 bases and J by 4 bases, with 10 bases between the two germline ends. The DNA for the CDR3 is TGTGCCAGCAGTTCCACGCGGGGCTATGGCTACACCTTC. Its translation is CASSSTRGYGYTF.

The chain uses TRBV11-2 and TRBJ2-7; maybe TRBD1 (5 bases). This CDR3 spans 15 amino acids. The germline V gene encodes CDR1 SGHAT and CDR2 FQNNGV. The V end was cut by 2 bases, the J end by 3 bases, with 14 bases between. CDR3 DNA sequence: TGTGCCAGCAGCTTAACAGGCAGGCCCGACTACGAGCAGTACTTC. Translated: CASSLTGRPDYEQYF.

Ten or more counts support this clonotype. The V and J genes are TRBV7-2 and TRBJ1-2; D is possibly TRBD1 (5 bases). Germline loops: CDR1 SGHTA, CDR2 FQGNSA. This CDR3 contains 13 residues. V lost 5 bases to trimming and J lost 4 bases, with 11 bases between them. In nucleotides, the CDR3 is TGTGCCAGCAGCCTCGGGACCCTCTATGGCTACACCTTC. This codes for CASSLGTLYGYTF.

This clonotype was seen a few times. The chain links TRBV19 to TRBJ1-1; 12 bases are shared with TRBD1. Trimming took 4 bases from V and 4 from J; bases not matched to a gene: 7. Per the germline V gene, CDR1 is LNHDA and CDR2 is SQIVND (reference sequence). This CDR3 has 16 residues. CDR3 protein: CASSRGQGAPGTEAFF. DNA for the CDR3: TGTGCCAGTAGTAGGGGACAGGGGGCGCCGGGCACTGAAGCTTTCTTT.

This clonotype was detected only a few times. The chain recombines TRBV24-1 with TRBJ2-1; D gene uncertain. The CDR3 is made up of 12 amino acids. V lost 2 bases and J 4 bases, leaving 2 bases between the germline ends. The germline V gene encodes CDR1 KGHDR and CDR2 SFDVKD. The CDR3 protein is CATSDSYNEQFF. The DNA for the CDR3 is TGTGCCACCAGTGATTCGTACAATGAGCAGTTCTTC.

The chain links TRBV27 to TRBJ2-1; a possible D gene is TRBD2 (6 bases). The V end lost 5 bases, the J end lost 7 bases, and 24 bases lay between the germline ends. This CDR3 comprises 17 residues. Germline assignment: CDR1 MNHEY and CDR2 SMNVEV (reference sequence). The CDR3 DNA sequence: TGTGCCAGCAGTCTCCTTGGTGTGGGAGGCTCCGGGAATGAGCAGTTCTTC. Its translation is CASSLLGVGGSGNEQFF.

Comments on this clonotype: A junction boundary mismatches the germline segment, possibly from a read error. The CDR3 loop reads CASSILAGVNTGELSF. CDR3 bases: TGTGCCAGTAGTATCTTGGCAGGGGTGAACACCGGGGAGCTGTCTTTT. This chain connects TRBV19 to TRBJ2-2; weak D call: TRBD1 (6 bases). The CDR3 extends over 16 amino acids. The germline CDR1 and CDR2 sequences are LNHDA and SQIVND (reference sequence).

The V gene is TRBV20-1, the J gene TRBJ2-5; 9 nucleotides match TRBD1. Germline-derived CDR1 and CDR2 are DFQATT and SNEGSKA (reference sequence). This CDR3 has 11 amino acids. V trimming: 7 bases; J trimming: 5 bases; junction bases outside the gene matches: 2. The CDR3 DNA reads as TGCAGTGGAGACAGGGGGGAGACCCAGTACTTC. It codes for CSGDRGETQYF.

The V call is TRBV20-1, the J call TRBJ2-1, with 12 bases lining up with TRBD2. Germline CDR1 and CDR2: DFQATT and SNEGSKA (reference sequence). V lost 6 bases and J lost 4; bases outside the gene matches: 7. This CDR3 contains 15 residues. The DNA of the CDR3 is TGCAGTGCCCAGACTAGCGGGAGTACGTACAATGAGCAGTTCTTC. Its translation: CSAQTSGSTYNEQFF.

In this sample, this clonotype turned up many times. The chain joins TRBV7-2 to TRBJ1-1, with D unresolved. Trimming took 4 bases from V and 8 from J, leaving 5 bases between them. Germline V gene sequence: CDR1 SGHTA, CDR2 FQGNSA. This CDR3 comprises 10 residues. The CDR3 region is CASSSSEAFF. DNA for the CDR3: TGTGCCAGCAGCTCCAGCGAAGCTTTCTTT.

The V call is TRBV7-9, the J call TRBJ1-5; 10 positions match TRBD1. The CDR3 length is 14 residues. The V gene end was trimmed by 5 bases and the J gene end by 11 bases; junction bases not matched to a gene: 9. CDR1 SEHNR and CDR2 FQNEAQ come from the germline V gene (reference sequence). This CDR3 is CASSVGQGSGAQHF. The CDR3 DNA follows: TGTGCCAGCAGCGTGGGACAGGGGTCAGGAGCCCAGCATTTT.